A single sample is the source of the 30 T cell receptor beta chains below, sequenced in a study of breast tumors, draining lymph nodes, adjacent tissues. The lymph nodes were axillary draining lymph nodes from breast cancer patients. From the multiplex PCR reads, TCRdb called clonotypes with MiXCR, one entry per CDR3 protein. The sample holds about 80,000 distinct CDR3 sequences; around 20% are singletons and the top ten take 2% to 3%. Sequencing input: axillary lymph node tissue. The receptor source for this set is a female donor with breast cancer. Some clones in this sample may be carry-over from other donors' samples.

Worth noting for this clonotype: This is likely a read error, given that the CDR3 carries no conserved phenylalanine or tryptophan at its end. The chain couples TRBV10-3 to TRBJ2-1; 13 positions match TRBD2. CDR3 length: 18 residues. Germline CDR1 and CDR2: ENHRY and SYGVKD. Trimming removed 11 bases from V and 0 bases from J; junction bases left unmatched: 13. The CDR3 loop reads CAAGGGLAGLSSYNEQFL. The CDR3, as DNA: TGTGCCGCCGGGGGGGGACTAGCGGGATTGAGCTCCTACAATGAGCAGTTCCTC.

This clonotype has a count of ten or more. This rearrangement joins TRBV7-9 to TRBJ1-2; no definite D call. Between the trimmed V and J ends, which lost 1 base and 6 bases, there was a span of 9 bases. Germline V gives CDR1 SEHNR, CDR2 FQNEAQ (reference sequence). The CDR3 loop spans 13 amino acids. The CDR3 DNA sequence: TGTGCCAGCAGCTTAGGACTAGGGAATGGCTACACCTTC. Encoded protein: CASSLGLGNGYTF. Full variable domain (rest looked up from reference TRBV7-9 and TRBJ1-2): DTGVSQNPRHKITKRGQNVTFRCDPISEHNRLYWYRQTLGQGPEFLTYFQNEAQLEKSRLLSDRFSAERPKGSFSTLEIQRTEQGDSAMYLCASSLGLGNGYTFGSGTRLTVV.

As to this clonotype: A much larger clone differs by one base, so this may be a read error. The V and J genes are TRBV6-1 and TRBJ1-5, with D possibly being TRBD1 (6 bases). Germline V gene sequence: CDR1 MNHNS, CDR2 SASEGT. Trimming took 9 bases from V and 4 from J, leaving 16 bases between them. CDR3 length: 14 amino acids. CDR3 DNA sequence: TGTGCCAGTTGGACAGTTTATAGGAATCAGCCCCAGCATTTT. It yields the protein CASWTVYRNQPQHF.

This clonotype was recorded at least ten times. This chain links TRBV6-6 with TRBJ2-7, with 7 bases fitting TRBD2. J lost 12 bases, V lost 7 bases, and 18 bases had no gene match. This CDR3 has 14 residues. Germline values: CDR1 MNHNY, CDR2 SVGAGI (reference sequence). CDR3 in DNA: TGTGCCAGCATCGCCGGGGGGACCTACCTACGTGCGTACTTC. Its protein is CASIAGGTYLRAYF.

Ten or more counts support this clonotype. This rearrangement joins TRBV5-4 to TRBJ2-5, with TRBD1 matching 8 bases. J lost 5 bases, V lost 0 bases, and 3 bases had no gene match. This CDR3 comprises 14 residues. Germline values: CDR1 SGHNT, CDR2 YYREEE (reference sequence). DNA of the CDR3: TGTGCCAGCAGCTTGGGCAGGGGGCTTGAGACCCAGTACTTC. Translating it yields CASSLGRGLETQYF.

About this clonotype itself: This may stem from a read error, because a much larger clone lies one nucleotide away. This rearrangement joins TRBV9 to TRBJ2-5, with TRBD2 matching 13 bases. The CDR3 loop spans 20 amino acids. The V and J ends lost 0 bases and 2 bases, in that order; junction bases with no gene match: 13. Germline-derived CDR1 and CDR2 are SGDLS and YYNGEE. DNA for the CDR3: TGTGCCAGCAGCGTAGGGGGGAGGGGACTAGCGGGACCGCGACAAGAGACCCAGTACTTC. Translated: CASSVGGRGLAGPRQETQYF. The variable domain in full, with the rest retrieved from reference TRBV9 and TRBJ2-5, is DSGVTQTPKHLITATGQRVTLRCSPRSGDLSVYWYQQSLDQGLQFLIQYYNGEERAKGNILERFSAQQFPDLHSELNLSSLELGDSALYFCASSVGGRGLAGPRQETQYFGPGTRLLVL.

In its sample, this clonotype was seen once. A much larger clone differs by one base, so this may be a read error. This sequence joins TRBV6-2 or TRBV6-3 and TRBJ2-7; D may be TRBD2 (5 bases). The CDR3 sequence is 12 residues long. The germline gives CDR1 MNHEY, CDR2 SVGEGT. CDR3 residues: CASSSGNYEQHF. CDR3 DNA sequence: TGTGCCAGCAGCTCGGGAAACTACGAGCAGCACTTC.

This clonotype was counted at least ten times. V gene TRBV5-1 combines with J gene TRBJ1-6; maybe TRBD1 (5 bases). The CDR3 is 13 residues long. Germline V gene sequence: CDR1 SGHRS, CDR2 YFSETQ. Trimming left V 5 bases short and J 7 bases short, with 10 bases between. Here the CDR3 DNA reads TGCGCCAGCAGACAGGACCCCAATTCACCCCTCCACTTT. This codes for CASRQDPNSPLHF. The full variable domain, completed using reference TRBV5-1 and TRBJ1-6, is KAGVTQTPRYLIKTRGQQVTLSCSPISGHRSVSWYQQTPGQGLQFLFEYFSETQRNKGNFPGRFSGRQFSNSRSEMNVSTLELGDSALYLCASRQDPNSPLHFGNGTRLTVT.

About this clonotype: A much larger clone lies one base from this, so it may be a read error. The J gene is TRBJ1-2, the V gene TRBV15; no firm D call. This CDR3 region has 13 residues. Trimming pared 3 bases from V and 7 bases from J, leaving 12 bases between. Germline-derived CDR1 and CDR2 are LNHNV and YYDKDF (reference sequence). CDR3 sequence (DNA): TGTGCCACCAGCAGTGTTGGGGTAGTTGGCTACACCTTC. Protein product: CATSSVGVVGYTF.

Ten or more counts support this clonotype. V gene TRBV7-3 combines with J gene TRBJ2-7; a possible D gene is TRBD1 (6 bases). Trimming took 2 bases from V and 0 from J, leaving 11 bases between them. Germline CDR1 reads SGHTA; CDR2 reads FQGTGA. The CDR3 loop spans 15 amino acids. The CDR3 DNA is TGTGCCAGCAGCTTAGAGTCAGGGGTCTCCTACGAGCAGTACTTC. Translating it yields CASSLESGVSYEQYF.

This clonotype appeared a single time. At one boundary the junction diverges from the germline segment, which might be a read error. The chain is built from TRBV10-1 and TRBJ2-1; 12 bases map to TRBD2. Per germline, CDR1 WNHNN and CDR2 SYGVQD (reference sequence). CDR3 size: 17 residues. CDR3 bases: TGCGCCAGCGGTGATCCGACTAGCGGGAGACACCACAATGAGCAGTTCTTC. Translation gives CASGDPTSGRHHNEQFF.

This clonotype was observed at least ten times. This chain connects TRBV19 to TRBJ1-5, with D possibly being TRBD1 (6 bases). This CDR3 region has 16 residues. Between the trimmed V and J ends, which lost 7 bases and 3 bases, there was a span of 19 bases. Germline-derived CDR1 and CDR2 are LNHDA and SQIVND (reference sequence). CDR3 sequence: CASISAVEGDNQPQHF. CDR3 in DNA: TGTGCCAGTATCTCCGCCGTAGAGGGGGACAATCAGCCCCAGCATTTT.

The table lists this clonotype with many counts. The chain joins TRBV7-2 to TRBJ2-6; a possible D gene is TRBD1 (5 bases). The germline V gene encodes CDR1 SGHTA and CDR2 FQGNSA. The germline V and J ends were trimmed by 1 base and 0 bases, with 10 bases remaining between them. The CDR3 runs 17 residues. The CDR3 reads CASSLVGANSGANVLTF. The CDR3 nucleotides are TGTGCCAGCAGCTTAGTTGGGGCCAACTCTGGGGCCAACGTCCTGACTTTC.

This clonotype was observed many times. This chain connects TRBV5-1 to TRBJ1-2; TRBD1 agrees at 7 bases. This CDR3 spans 13 amino acids. The V and J ends lost 4 bases and 4 bases, in that order; junction bases with no gene match: 4. Germline V gene lookup returns CDR1 SGHRS and CDR2 YFSETQ. In DNA form, the CDR3 reads TGCGCCAGCAGCCCGGGACAGATCTATGGCTACACCTTC. This codes for CASSPGQIYGYTF.

This clonotype occurred a few times. The CDR3 DNA is TGTGCCAGCAGGGCGGAGGTCCAAGGCGCAGATACGCAGTATTTT. Its translation: CASRAEVQGADTQYF. The genes are TRBV28 and TRBJ2-3; D possibly corresponds to TRBD2 (5 bases). Germline assignment: CDR1 MDHEN and CDR2 SYDVKM. The CDR3 runs to 15 residues. V lost 6 bases and J 4 bases, leaving 17 bases between the germline ends.

The table lists this clonotype with many counts. The chain links TRBV4-2 to TRBJ2-2; no definite D call. The CDR3 runs to 15 residues. V was clipped by 3 bases and J by 3 bases, with 11 bases between them. Looked up from germline, CDR1 is LGHNA and CDR2 is YNFKEQ. The chain's CDR3 is CASSQVESDTGELFF. In nucleotides, the CDR3 is TGTGCCAGCAGCCAGGTCGAGAGCGACACCGGGGAGCTGTTTTTT.

This clonotype has ten or more counts. The rearrangement joins TRBV20-1 to TRBJ2-7; 7 nucleotides match TRBD1. Germline-derived CDR1 and CDR2 are DFQATT and SNEGSKA (reference sequence). This CDR3 has 14 amino acids. Unmatched junction bases numbered 7, after V lost 5 bases and J lost 0 bases. The CDR3 region is CSAPRGSASYEQYF. DNA for the CDR3: TGCAGTGCTCCCAGGGGGTCGGCCTCCTACGAGCAGTACTTC.

As regards this clonotype: A single base separates this from a much larger clone, so it may be a read error. The chain has TRBV12-3 or TRBV12-4 and TRBJ2-3; D ambiguous. The CDR3 runs 14 residues. Deletions cut 2 bases from V and 6 bases from J, with 12 bases between. The CDR3 region has the DNA TGTGCCAGCAGTTTATATGATTGTACCGATACGCAGTATTTT. This translates into CASSLYDCTDTQYF.

There are many counts of this clonotype. The genes are TRBV2 and TRBJ2-7, with TRBD1 as a possible D gene (6 bases). The germline V gene has CDR1 SNHLY and CDR2 FYNNEI. With 7 bases removed from V and 4 bases from J, the gap between germline ends came to 23 bases. This CDR3 comprises 16 residues. DNA of the CDR3: TGTGCCAGCAATAAGGCGATGGGGGACACCCCTTACGAGCAGTACTTC. It encodes CASNKAMGDTPYEQYF.

This clonotype was picked up many times. The chain links TRBV5-1 to TRBJ2-7; TRBD2 matches 8 bases. The CDR3 is 17 residues long. CDR1 and CDR2 (germline): SGHRS, YFSETQ. Losses at the gene ends were 4 bases for V and 6 bases for J; bases not matched to a gene: 18. The DNA for the CDR3 is TGCGCCAGCAGCGCAGCGCCCCCCTCCGGGGGGGGAGCCGAGCAGTACTTC. Translation gives CASSAAPPSGGGAEQYF.

Ten or more counts support this clonotype. The genes are TRBV7-2 and TRBJ1-2; 8 nucleotides align to TRBD1. Germline lookup yields CDR1 SGHTA and CDR2 FQGNSA. The CDR3 extends over 13 amino acids. V trimming: 3 bases; J trimming: 3 bases; junction bases outside the gene matches: 0. This CDR3 reads CASSLTGDYGYTF. The CDR3 nucleotides are TGTGCCAGCAGCTTGACAGGGGACTATGGCTACACCTTC.

About this clonotype itself: A read error is possible here, since a much larger clone lies one base away. This sequence joins TRBV11-2 and TRBJ2-7; TRBD2 matches at 8 bases. J lost 4 bases, V lost 1 base, and 12 bases had no gene match. CDR3 length: 17 amino acids. Per germline, CDR1 SGHAT and CDR2 FQNNGV. The CDR3 DNA reads TGTGCCAGCAGCTTAGGTTGGAGCGGGGGACTACCATACGAGCAGTACTTC. Amino acids: CASSLGWSGGLPYEQYF.

This clonotype came up many times. The chain is built from TRBV7-2 and TRBJ1-6; the D is unclear. The CDR3 is 15 amino acids. The germline V and J ends were trimmed by 5 bases and 9 bases, with 17 bases remaining between them. Germline values: CDR1 SGHTA, CDR2 FQGNSA. CDR3 sequence (DNA): TGTGCCAGCAGCCCCCGGGCGGCACCAGTTTCACCCCTCCACTTT. As protein: CASSPRAAPVSPLHF.

This clonotype was recorded many times. J is TRBJ2-7 and V is TRBV20-1; TRBD1 aligns across 10 bases. J gave up 2 bases and V 3 bases, and 4 bases lay outside the gene matches. There are 14 residues in the CDR3. The germline V gene has CDR1 DFQATT and CDR2 SNEGSKA (reference sequence). The CDR3 DNA follows: TGCAGTGCTAGGGGGACAGGGGACCCCTACGAGCAGTACTTC. This sequence encodes CSARGTGDPYEQYF.

This clonotype was counted at least ten times. The chain links TRBV7-9 to TRBJ2-5; TRBD2 is a possible D gene (6 bases). Per germline, CDR1 SEHNR and CDR2 FQNEAQ (reference sequence). The CDR3 contains 11 residues. V was trimmed by 5 bases and J by 7 bases, leaving 8 bases between them. In DNA, the CDR3 is TGTGCCAGCAGCCTGGGGGGGACCCAGTACTTC. Amino acid sequence: CASSLGGTQYF.

This clonotype has a count of ten or more. The chain is built from TRBV7-9 and TRBJ2-5; 10 bases are a match to TRBD2. Looked up from germline, CDR1 is SEHNR and CDR2 is FQNEAQ (reference sequence). The CDR3 loop spans 16 amino acids. The junction had 10 bases not matched to a gene; V was cut back by 2 bases and J by 7 bases. The CDR3 here is CASSLSASGGLGTQYF. The CDR3, as DNA: TGTGCCAGCAGCTTATCCGCTAGCGGGGGCCTGGGGACCCAGTACTTC.

This clonotype showed up many times. This chain links TRBV7-8 with TRBJ2-3, with 12 bases fitting TRBD2. V shed 5 bases and J 2 bases; nucleotides not matched to a gene: 8. CDR1 SGHVS and CDR2 FQNEAQ come from the germline V gene. The CDR3 sequence is 17 residues long. The chain's CDR3 is CASSPRGTSGPTDTQYF. DNA for the CDR3: TGTGCCAGCAGCCCAAGGGGGACTAGCGGGCCCACAGATACGCAGTATTTT.

A note on this clonotype: The conserved closing phenylalanine or tryptophan is absent in this CDR3, likely reflecting a read error. The chain links TRBV19 to TRBJ2-2, with D uncertain. V lost 6 bases, J lost 8 bases, and 16 bases lay in between. In germline, CDR1 is LNHDA, CDR2 SQIVND (reference sequence). The CDR3 totals 14 residues. The chain's CDR3 is CASRNHQSTGELFS. The CDR3 DNA is TGTGCCAGTAGAAACCACCAGAGCACTGGGGAGCTGTTTTCT.

In its sample, this clonotype was seen many times. The CDR3 loop is CASSWGHDSNQPQHF. CDR3 DNA sequence: TGTGCCAGCAGCTGGGGACACGATAGCAATCAGCCCCAGCATTTT. The chain is built from TRBV7-8 and TRBJ1-5, with TRBD1 as a possible D gene (6 bases). The V end was cut by 4 bases, the J end by 0 bases, with 10 bases between. The CDR3 length is 15 residues. The germline gives CDR1 SGHVS, CDR2 FQNEAQ.

The chain uses TRBV28 and TRBJ2-2; 8 nucleotides line up with TRBD2. The junction had 4 bases not matched to a gene; V was cut back by 7 bases and J by 6 bases. Germline V lookup: CDR1 MDHEN, CDR2 SYDVKM. CDR3 length equals 13 residues. DNA for the CDR3: TGTGCCAGCACCCAAGCGGGAGCCGGGGAGCTGTTTTTT. This codes for CASTQAGAGELFF.